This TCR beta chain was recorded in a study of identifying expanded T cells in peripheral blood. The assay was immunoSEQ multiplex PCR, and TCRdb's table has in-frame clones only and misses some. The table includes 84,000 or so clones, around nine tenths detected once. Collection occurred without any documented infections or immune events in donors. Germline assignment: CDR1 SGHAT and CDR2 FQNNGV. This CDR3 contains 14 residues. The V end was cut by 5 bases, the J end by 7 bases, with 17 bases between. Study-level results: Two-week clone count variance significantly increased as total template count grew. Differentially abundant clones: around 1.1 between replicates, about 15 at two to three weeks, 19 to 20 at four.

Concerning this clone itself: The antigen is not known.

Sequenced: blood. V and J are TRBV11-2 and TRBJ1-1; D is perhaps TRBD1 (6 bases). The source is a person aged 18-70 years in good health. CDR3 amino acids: CASSPTSYRVEAFF. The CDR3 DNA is TGTGCCAGCAGCCCCACCTCCTACAGGGTTGAAGCTTTCTTT.